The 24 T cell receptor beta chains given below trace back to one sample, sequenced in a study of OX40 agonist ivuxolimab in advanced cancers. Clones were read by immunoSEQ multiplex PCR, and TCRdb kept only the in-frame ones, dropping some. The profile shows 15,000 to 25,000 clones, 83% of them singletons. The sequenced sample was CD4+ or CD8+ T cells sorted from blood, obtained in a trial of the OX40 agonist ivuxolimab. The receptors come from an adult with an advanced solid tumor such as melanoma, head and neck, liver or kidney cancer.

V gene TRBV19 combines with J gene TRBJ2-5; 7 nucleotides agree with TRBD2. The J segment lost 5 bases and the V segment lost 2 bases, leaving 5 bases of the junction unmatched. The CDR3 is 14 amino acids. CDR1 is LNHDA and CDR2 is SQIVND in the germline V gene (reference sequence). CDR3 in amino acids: CASSIFKGGETQYF. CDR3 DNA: TGTGCCAGTAGTATATTTAAGGGAGGGGAGACCCAGTACTTC.

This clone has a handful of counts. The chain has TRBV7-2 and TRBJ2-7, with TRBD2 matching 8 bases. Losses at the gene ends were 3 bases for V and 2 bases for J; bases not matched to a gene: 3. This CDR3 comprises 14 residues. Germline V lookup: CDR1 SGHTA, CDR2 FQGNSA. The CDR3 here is CASSFSGTAYEQYF. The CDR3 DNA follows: TGTGCCAGCAGCTTTAGCGGGACGGCCTACGAGCAGTACTTC.

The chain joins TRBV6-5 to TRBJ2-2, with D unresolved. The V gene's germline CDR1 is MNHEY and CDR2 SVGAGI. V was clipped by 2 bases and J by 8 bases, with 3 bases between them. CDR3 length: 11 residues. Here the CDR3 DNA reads TGTGCCAGCAGTTACGCGGGGGAGCTGTTTTTT. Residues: CASSYAGELFF.

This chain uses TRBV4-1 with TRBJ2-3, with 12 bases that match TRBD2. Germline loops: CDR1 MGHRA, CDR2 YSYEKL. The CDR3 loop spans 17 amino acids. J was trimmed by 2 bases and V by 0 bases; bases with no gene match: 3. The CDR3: CASSQETSGGFTDTQYF. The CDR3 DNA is TGCGCCAGCAGCCAAGAGACTAGCGGGGGATTCACAGATACGCAGTATTTT.

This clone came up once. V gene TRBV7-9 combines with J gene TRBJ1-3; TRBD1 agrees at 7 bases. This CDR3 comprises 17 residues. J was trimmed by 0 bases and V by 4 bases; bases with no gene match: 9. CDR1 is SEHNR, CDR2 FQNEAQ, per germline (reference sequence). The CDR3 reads CASSSTLQGFSGNTIYF. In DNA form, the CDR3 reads TGTGCCAGCAGCTCTACCCTACAGGGGTTCTCTGGAAACACCATATATTTT.

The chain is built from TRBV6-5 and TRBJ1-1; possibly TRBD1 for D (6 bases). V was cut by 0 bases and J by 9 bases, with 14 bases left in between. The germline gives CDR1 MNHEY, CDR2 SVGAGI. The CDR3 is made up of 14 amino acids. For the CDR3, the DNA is TGTGCCAGCAGTTACTCGAACAAGGGGGAGAAAGCTTTCTTT. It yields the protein CASSYSNKGEKAFF.

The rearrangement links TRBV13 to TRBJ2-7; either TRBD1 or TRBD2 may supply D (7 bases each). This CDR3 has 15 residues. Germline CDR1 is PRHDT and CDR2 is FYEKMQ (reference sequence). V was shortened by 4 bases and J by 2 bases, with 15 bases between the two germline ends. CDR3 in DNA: TGTGCCAGCAGCTCGCACAGGGGAGGGACCTACGAGCAGTACTTC. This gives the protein CASSSHRGGTYEQYF.

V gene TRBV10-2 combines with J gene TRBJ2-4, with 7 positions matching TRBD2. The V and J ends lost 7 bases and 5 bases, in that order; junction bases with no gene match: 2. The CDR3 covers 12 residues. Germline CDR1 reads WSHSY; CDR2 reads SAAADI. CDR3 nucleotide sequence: TGCGCCAGCAAGAGCGGGGAAAACATTCAGTACTTC. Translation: CASKSGENIQYF.

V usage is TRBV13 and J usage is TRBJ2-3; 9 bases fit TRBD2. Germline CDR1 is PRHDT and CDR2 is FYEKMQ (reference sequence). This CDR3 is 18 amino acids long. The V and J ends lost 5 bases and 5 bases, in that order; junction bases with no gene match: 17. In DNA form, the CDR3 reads TGTGCCAGCAGCAAACCCGTCGAGACTAGCGGCGAAGGAGATACGCAGTATTTT. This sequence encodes CASSKPVETSGEGDTQYF.

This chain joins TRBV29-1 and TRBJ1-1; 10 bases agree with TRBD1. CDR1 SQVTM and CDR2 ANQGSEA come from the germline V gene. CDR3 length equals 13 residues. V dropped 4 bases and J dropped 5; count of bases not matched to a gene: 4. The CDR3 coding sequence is TGCAGCGTTGTGGGGACAGGGGTAACTGAAGCTTTCTTT. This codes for CSVVGTGVTEAFF.

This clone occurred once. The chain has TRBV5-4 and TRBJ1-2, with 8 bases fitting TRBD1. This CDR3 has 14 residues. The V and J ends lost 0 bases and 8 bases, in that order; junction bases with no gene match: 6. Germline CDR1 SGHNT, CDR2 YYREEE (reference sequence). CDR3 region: CASSLVQGARGYTF. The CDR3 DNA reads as TGTGCCAGCAGCTTGGTTCAGGGGGCTCGGGGCTACACCTTC.

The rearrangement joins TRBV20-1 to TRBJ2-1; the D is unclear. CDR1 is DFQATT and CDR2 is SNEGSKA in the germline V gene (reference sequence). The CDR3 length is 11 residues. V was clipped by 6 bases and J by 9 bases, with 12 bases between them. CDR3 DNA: TGCAGTGCCCCGACGGTCGGTGAGCAGTTCTTC. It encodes CSAPTVGEQFF.

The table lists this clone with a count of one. The CDR3 DNA follows: TGTGCCTGGAGTACGACCTTGGGGAACGGGGCCGAGCAGTTCTTC. This translates into CAWSTTLGNGAEQFF. The rearrangement uses TRBV30 and TRBJ2-1; TRBD1 or TRBD2 may be the D gene (5 bases each). The CDR3 runs to 15 residues. Trimming took off 2 bases at V and 10 bases at J, with 21 bases between the two ends. From germline, CDR1 is GTSNPN and CDR2 SVGIG (reference sequence).

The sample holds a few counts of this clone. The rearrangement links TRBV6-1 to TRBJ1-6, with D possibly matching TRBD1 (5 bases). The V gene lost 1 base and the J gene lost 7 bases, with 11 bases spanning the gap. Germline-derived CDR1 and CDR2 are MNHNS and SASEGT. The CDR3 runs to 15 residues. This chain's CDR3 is CASSEDPGGNSPLHF. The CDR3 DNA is TGTGCCAGCAGTGAAGATCCGGGGGGGAATTCACCCCTCCACTTT.

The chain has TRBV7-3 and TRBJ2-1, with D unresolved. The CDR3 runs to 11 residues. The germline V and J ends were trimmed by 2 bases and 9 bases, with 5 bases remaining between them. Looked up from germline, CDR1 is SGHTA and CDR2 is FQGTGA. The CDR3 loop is CASSLGSEQFF. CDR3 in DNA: TGTGCCAGCAGCTTAGGTAGTGAGCAGTTCTTC.

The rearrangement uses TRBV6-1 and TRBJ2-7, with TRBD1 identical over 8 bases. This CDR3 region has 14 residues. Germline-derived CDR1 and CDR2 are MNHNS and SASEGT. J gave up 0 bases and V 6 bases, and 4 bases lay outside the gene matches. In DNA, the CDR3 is TGTGCCAGCAGCCAGACAGGGGTCTCCTACGAGCAGTACTTC. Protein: CASSQTGVSYEQYF.

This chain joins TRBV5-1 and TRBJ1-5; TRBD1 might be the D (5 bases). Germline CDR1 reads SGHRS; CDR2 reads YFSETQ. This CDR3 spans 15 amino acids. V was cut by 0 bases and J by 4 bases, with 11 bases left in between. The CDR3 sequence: CASSLAGTLNQPQHF. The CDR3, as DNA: TGCGCCAGCAGCTTGGCCGGGACTCTTAATCAGCCCCAGCATTTT.

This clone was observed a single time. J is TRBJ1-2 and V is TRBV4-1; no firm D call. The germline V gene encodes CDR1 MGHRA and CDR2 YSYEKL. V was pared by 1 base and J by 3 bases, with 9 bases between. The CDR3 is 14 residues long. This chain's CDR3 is CASSQAPRHYGYTF. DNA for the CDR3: TGCGCCAGCAGCCAAGCCCCACGACACTATGGCTACACCTTC.

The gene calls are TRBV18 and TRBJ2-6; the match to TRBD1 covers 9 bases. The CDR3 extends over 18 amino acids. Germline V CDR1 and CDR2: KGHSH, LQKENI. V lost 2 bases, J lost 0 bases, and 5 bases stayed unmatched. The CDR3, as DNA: TGTGCCAGCTCACCAAGGACAGGGGAGAACTCTGGGGCCAACGTCCTGACTTTC. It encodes CASSPRTGENSGANVLTF.

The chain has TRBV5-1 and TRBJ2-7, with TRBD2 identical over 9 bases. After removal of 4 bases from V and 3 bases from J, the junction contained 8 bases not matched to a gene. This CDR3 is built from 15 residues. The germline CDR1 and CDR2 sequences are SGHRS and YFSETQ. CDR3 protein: CASSPGLAGIYEQYF. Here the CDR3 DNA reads TGCGCCAGCAGCCCGGGGCTAGCGGGGATCTACGAGCAGTACTTC. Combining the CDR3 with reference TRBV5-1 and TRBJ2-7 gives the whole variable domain KAGVTQTPRYLIKTRGQQVTLSCSPISGHRSVSWYQQTPGQGLQFLFEYFSETQRNKGNFPGRFSGRQFSNSRSEMNVSTLELGDSALYLCASSPGLAGIYEQYFGPGTRLTVT.

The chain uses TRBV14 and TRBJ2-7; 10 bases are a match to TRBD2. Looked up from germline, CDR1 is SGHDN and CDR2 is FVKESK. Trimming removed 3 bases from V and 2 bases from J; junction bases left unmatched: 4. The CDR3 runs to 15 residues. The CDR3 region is CASSHGLADTYEQYF. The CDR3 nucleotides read TGTGCCAGCAGCCACGGACTAGCGGACACCTACGAGCAGTACTTC.

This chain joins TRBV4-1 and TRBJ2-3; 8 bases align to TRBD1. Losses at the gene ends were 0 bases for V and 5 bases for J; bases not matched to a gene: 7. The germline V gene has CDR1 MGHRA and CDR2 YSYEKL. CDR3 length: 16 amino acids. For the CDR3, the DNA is TGCGCCAGCAGCCAAGAACCTCCGACAGGGGAAGATACGCAGTATTTT. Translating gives CASSQEPPTGEDTQYF.

The CDR3: CSALRQGWPTEAFF. As DNA, the CDR3 is TGCAGCGCCCTTCGACAGGGTTGGCCCACTGAAGCTTTCTTT. The chain is built from TRBV29-1 and TRBJ1-1; 7 bases align to TRBD1. Germline V gene data show CDR1 as SQVTM and CDR2 as ANQGSEA. There are 14 residues in the CDR3. The trim removed 7 bases at V and 4 bases at J, leaving 12 bases unmatched.

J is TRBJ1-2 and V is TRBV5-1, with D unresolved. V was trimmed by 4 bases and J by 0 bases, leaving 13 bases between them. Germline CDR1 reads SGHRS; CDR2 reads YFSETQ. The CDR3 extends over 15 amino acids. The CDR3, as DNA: TGCGCCAGCAGCCCGGACGGCAGCACTAACTATGGCTACACCTTC. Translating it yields CASSPDGSTNYGYTF. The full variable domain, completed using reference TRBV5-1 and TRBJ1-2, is KAGVTQTPRYLIKTRGQQVTLSCSPISGHRSVSWYQQTPGQGLQFLFEYFSETQRNKGNFPGRFSGRQFSNSRSEMNVSTLELGDSALYLCASSPDGSTNYGYTFGSGTRLTVV.